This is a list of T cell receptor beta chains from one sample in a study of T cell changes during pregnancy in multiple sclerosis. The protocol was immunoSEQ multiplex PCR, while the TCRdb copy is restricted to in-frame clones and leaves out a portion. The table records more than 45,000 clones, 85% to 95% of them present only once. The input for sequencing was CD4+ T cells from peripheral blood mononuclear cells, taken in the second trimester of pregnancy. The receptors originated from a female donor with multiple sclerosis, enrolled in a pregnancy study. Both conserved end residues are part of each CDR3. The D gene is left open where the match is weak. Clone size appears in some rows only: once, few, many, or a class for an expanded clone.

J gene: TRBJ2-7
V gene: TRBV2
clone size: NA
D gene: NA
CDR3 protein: CAMGGGSYEQYF
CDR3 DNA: TGTGCCATGGGAGGGGGGTCCTACGAGCAGTACTTC

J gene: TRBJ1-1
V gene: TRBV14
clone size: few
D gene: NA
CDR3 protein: CASSQAGMHLSGAFF
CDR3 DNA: TGTGCCAGCAGCCAAGCGGGCATGCACCTTAGCGGAGCTTTCTTT

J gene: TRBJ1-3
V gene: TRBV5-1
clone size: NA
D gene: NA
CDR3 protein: CASSLARGVNTIYF
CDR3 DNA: TGCGCCAGCAGCTTGGCTCGGGGAGTAAACACCATATATTTT

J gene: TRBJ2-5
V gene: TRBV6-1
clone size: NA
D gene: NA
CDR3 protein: CASLQARQETQYF
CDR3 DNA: TGTGCCAGCCTCCAGGCTCGTCAAGAGACCCAGTACTTC

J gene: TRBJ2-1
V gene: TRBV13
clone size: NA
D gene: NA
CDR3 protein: CASPGDEWSYNEQFF
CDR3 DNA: TGTGCCAGTCCAGGGGATGAATGGTCCTACAATGAGCAGTTCTTC

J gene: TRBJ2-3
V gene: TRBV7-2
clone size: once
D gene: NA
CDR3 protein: CASSLRGVGSADTQYF
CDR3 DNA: TGTGCCAGCAGCTTAAGGGGTGTAGGTTCAGCAGATACGCAGTATTTT

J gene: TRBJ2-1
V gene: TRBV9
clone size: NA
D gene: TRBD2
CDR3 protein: CASSFSGGAEEQFF
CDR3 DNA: TGTGCCAGCAGCTTTAGCGGGGGGGCAGAAGAGCAGTTCTTC

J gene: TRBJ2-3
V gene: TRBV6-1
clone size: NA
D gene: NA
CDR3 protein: CASSLPGVDTQYF
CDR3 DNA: TGTGCCAGCAGCCTCCCAGGGGTAGATACGCAGTATTTT

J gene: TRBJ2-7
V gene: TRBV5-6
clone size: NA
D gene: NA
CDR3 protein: CASSLLDKREIYEQYF
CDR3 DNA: TGTGCCAGCAGCTTGCTCGACAAACGAGAAATCTACGAGCAGTACTTC

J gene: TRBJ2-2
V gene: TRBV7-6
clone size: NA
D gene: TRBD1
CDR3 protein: CASLRTGNTGELFF
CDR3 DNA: TGTGCCAGCTTGAGGACAGGGAACACCGGGGAGCTGTTTTTT

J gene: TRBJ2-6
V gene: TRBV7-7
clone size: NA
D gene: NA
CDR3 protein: CASSLSGTGANVLTF
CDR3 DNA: TGTGCTAGCAGCTTATCAGGAACTGGGGCCAACGTCCTGACTTTC

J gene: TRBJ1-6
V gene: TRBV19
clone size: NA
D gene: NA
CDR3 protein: CASSIDLQGGNSPLHF
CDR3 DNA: TGTGCCAGTAGTATAGATCTTCAGGGAGGGAATTCACCCCTCCACTTT

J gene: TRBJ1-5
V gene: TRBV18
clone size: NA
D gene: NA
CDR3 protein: CASSPLQVGSNQPQHF
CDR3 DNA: TGTGCCAGCTCACCGTTACAGGTTGGTAGCAATCAGCCCCAGCATTTT

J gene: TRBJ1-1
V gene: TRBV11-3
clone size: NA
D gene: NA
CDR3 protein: CASSFGQQNTEAFF
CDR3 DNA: TGTGCCAGCAGCTTCGGACAGCAGAACACTGAAGCTTTCTTT

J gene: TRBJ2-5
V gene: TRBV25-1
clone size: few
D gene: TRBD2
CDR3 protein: CASSETSGGPGAETQYF
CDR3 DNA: TGTGCCAGCAGCGAAACTAGCGGGGGCCCGGGGGCAGAGACCCAGTACTTC

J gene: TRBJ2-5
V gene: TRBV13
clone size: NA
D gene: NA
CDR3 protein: CASSRIAAGQETQYF
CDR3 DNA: TGTGCCAGCAGCCGCATCGCCGCGGGGCAAGAGACCCAGTACTTC

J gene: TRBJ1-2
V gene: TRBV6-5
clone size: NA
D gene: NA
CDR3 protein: CASSLNLNYGYTF
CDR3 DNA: TGTGCCAGCAGCCTAAACTTAAACTATGGCTACACCTTC

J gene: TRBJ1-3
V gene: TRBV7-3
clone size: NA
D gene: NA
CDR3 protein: CASSLSLGNTIYF
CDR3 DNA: TGTGCCAGCAGCCTTTCTCTGGGAAACACCATATATTTT

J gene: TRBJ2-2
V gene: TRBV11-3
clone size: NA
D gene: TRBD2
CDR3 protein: CASRSGLAENTGELFF
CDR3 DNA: TGTGCCAGCCGTTCGGGACTAGCGGAGAACACCGGGGAGCTGTTTTTT

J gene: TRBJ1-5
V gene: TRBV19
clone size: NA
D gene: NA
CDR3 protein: CASLRTVYSNQPQHF
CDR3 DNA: TGTGCCAGCCTCCGGACAGTTTATAGCAATCAGCCCCAGCATTTT

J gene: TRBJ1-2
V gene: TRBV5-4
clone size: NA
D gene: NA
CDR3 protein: CASSLVGDGYTF
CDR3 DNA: TGTGCCAGCAGCTTGGTAGGGGATGGCTACACCTTC

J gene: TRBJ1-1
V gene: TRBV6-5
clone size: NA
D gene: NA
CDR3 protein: CASSLSTMNTEAFF
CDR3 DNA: TGTGCCAGCAGTCTCTCCACAATGAACACTGAAGCTTTCTTT

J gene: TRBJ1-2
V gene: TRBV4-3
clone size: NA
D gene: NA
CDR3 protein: CASSQDRRQQGDYGYTF
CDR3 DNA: TGCGCCAGCAGCCAAGATAGGCGACAGCAAGGAGACTATGGCTACACCTTC

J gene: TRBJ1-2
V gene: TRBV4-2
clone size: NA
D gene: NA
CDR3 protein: CASSHRSANYGYTF
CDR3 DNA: TGTGCCAGCAGCCATCGTTCGGCTAACTATGGCTACACCTTC

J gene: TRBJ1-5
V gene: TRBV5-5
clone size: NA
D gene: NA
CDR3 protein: CASSSGNIHQPQHF
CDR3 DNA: TGTGCCAGCAGCTCAGGGAATATCCATCAGCCCCAGCATTTT

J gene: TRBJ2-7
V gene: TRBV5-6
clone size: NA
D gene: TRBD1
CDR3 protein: CASSLLGGQGAYEQYF
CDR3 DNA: TGTGCCAGCAGCTTGTTGGGGGGACAGGGGGCCTACGAGCAGTACTTC

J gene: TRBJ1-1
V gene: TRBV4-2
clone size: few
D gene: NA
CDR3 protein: CASSLERVNTEAFF
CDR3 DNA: TGTGCCAGCAGCCTCGAAAGAGTAAACACTGAAGCTTTCTTT

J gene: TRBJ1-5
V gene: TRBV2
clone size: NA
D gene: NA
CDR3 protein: CASRGEQGYQPQHF
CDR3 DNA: TGTGCCAGCAGGGGTGAACAGGGATATCAGCCCCAGCATTTT

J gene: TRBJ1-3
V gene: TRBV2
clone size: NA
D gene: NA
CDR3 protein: CASSVEGFSGNTIYF
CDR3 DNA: TGTGCCAGCAGTGTGGAGGGATTCTCTGGAAACACCATATATTTT

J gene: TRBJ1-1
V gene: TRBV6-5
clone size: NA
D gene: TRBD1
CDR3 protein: CASSYFRYQGAEAFF
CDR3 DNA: TGTGCCAGCAGTTACTTCAGATATCAGGGGGCTGAAGCTTTCTTT

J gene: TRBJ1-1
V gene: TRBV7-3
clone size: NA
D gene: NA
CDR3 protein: CASSLISGEGTEAFF
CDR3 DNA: TGTGCCAGCAGCTTAATATCCGGGGAGGGAACTGAAGCTTTCTTT

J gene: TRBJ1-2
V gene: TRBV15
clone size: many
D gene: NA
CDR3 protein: CATSRDGAGFGYTF
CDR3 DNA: TGTGCCACCAGCAGAGATGGGGCAGGGTTTGGCTACACCTTC

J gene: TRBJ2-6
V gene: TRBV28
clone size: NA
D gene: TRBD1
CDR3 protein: CASSTRGPGANVLTF
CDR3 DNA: TGTGCCAGCAGTACAAGGGGGCCAGGGGCCAACGTCCTGACTTTC

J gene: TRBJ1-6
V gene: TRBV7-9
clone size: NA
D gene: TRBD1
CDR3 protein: CASSRTGTYNSPLHF
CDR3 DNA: TGTGCCAGCAGCCGGACAGGGACCTATAATTCACCCCTCCACTTT

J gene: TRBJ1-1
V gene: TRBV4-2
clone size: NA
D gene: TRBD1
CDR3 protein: CASSQEGGLRGTEAFF
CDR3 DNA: TGTGCCAGCAGCCAAGAAGGGGGCCTCCGGGGCACTGAAGCTTTCTTT

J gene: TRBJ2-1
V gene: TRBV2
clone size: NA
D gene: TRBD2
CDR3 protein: CASRVAGGYNEQFF
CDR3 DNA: TGTGCCAGCAGGGTAGCGGGGGGTTACAATGAGCAGTTCTTC

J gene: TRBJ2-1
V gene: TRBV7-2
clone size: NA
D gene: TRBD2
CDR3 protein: CASLTGGSYNEQFF
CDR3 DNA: TGTGCCAGCCTCACGGGGGGGTCCTACAATGAGCAGTTCTTC

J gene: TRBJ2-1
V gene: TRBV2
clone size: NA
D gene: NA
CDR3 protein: CASNLARSGEQFF
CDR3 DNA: TGTGCCAGCAATCTAGCGAGGTCGGGGGAGCAGTTCTTC

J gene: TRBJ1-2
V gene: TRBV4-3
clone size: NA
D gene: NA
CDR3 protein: CASSPRGWGVQPPYGYTF
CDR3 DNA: TGCGCCAGCAGCCCACGGGGGTGGGGGGTCCAACCTCCATATGGCTACACCTTC

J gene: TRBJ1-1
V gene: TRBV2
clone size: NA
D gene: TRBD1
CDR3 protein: CATLDRDDTEAFF
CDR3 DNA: TGTGCCACCCTCGACAGGGACGACACTGAAGCTTTCTTT

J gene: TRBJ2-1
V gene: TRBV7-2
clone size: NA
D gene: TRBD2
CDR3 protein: CASSLMRSSGGANEQFF
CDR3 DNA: TGTGCCAGCAGCTTAATGCGATCTAGCGGGGGGGCCAATGAGCAGTTCTTC

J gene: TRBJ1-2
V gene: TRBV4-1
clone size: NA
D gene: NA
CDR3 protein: CASSQDQTAVKANYGYTF
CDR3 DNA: TGCGCCAGCAGCCAAGATCAAACAGCCGTAAAAGCTAACTATGGCTACACCTTC

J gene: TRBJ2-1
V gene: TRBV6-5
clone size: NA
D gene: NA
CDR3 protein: CASRNLQGYNEQFF
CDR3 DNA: TGTGCCAGCCGAAACTTACAGGGCTACAATGAGCAGTTCTTC

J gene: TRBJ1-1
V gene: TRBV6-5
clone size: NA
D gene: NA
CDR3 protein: CASSYSLVTWAFF
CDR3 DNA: TGTGCCAGCAGTTACAGCCTCGTCACTTGGGCTTTCTTT

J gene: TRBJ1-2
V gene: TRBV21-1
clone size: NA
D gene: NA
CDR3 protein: CASIMGGLVFGYGYTF
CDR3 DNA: TGTGCCAGCATCATGGGGGGATTGGTTTTCGGCTATGGCTACACCTTC

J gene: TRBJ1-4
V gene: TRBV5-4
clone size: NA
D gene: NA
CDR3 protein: CASSLGGRRNEKLFF
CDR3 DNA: TGTGCCAGCAGCTTGGGGGGCAGGCGTAATGAAAAACTGTTTTTT

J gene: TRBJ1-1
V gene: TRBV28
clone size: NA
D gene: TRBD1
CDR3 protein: CASSKTGGFRTEAFF
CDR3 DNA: TGTGCCAGCAGCAAGACAGGGGGCTTTCGGACTGAAGCTTTCTTT

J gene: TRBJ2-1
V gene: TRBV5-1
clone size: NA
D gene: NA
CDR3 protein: CASSLRRAKNNEQFF
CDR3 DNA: TGCGCCAGCAGCTTGAGGAGGGCTAAGAACAATGAGCAGTTCTTC

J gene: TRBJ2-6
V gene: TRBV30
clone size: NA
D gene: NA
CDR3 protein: CAWRLGANVLTF
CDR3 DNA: TGTGCCTGGAGACTTGGGGCCAACGTCCTGACTTTC

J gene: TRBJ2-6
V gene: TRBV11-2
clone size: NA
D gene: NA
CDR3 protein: CASSRRTGANVLTF
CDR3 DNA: TGTGCCAGCAGTAGGAGAACTGGGGCCAACGTCCTGACTTTC

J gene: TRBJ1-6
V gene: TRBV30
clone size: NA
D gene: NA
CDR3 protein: CAWSVSRAGDSPLHF
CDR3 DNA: TGTGCCTGGAGTGTATCTAGGGCAGGGGATTCACCCCTCCACTTT

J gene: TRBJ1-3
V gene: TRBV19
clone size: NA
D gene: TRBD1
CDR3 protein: CASSVSGGGNTIYF
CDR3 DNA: TGTGCCAGTAGTGTCTCAGGGGGCGGAAACACCATATATTTT

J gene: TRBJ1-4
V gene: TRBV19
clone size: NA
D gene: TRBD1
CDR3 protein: CASHRGTTNEKLFF
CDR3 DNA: TGTGCCAGTCACAGGGGAACTACTAATGAAAAACTGTTTTTT

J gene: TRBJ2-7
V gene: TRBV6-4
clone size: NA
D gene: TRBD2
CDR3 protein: CASSDPGLAAYEQYF
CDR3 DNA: TGTGCCAGCAGTGACCCGGGACTAGCGGCCTACGAGCAGTACTTC